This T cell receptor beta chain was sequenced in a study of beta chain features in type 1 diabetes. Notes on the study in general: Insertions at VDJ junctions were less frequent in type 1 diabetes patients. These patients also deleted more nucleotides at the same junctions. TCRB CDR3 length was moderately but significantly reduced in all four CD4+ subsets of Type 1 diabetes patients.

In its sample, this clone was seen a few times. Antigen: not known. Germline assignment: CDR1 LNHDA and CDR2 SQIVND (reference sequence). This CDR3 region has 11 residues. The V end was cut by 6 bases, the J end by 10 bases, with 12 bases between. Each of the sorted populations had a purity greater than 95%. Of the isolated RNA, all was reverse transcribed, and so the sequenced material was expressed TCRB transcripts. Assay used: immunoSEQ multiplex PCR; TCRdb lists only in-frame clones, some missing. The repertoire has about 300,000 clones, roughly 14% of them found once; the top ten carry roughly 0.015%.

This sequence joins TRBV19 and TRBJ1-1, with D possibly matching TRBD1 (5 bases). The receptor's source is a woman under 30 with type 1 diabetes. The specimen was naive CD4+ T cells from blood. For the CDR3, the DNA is TGTGCCAGTAGGGGAGACGGGGGAGCTTTCTTT. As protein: CASRGDGGAFF.